This TCR beta chain originates from a study of patients and donors after allogeneic stem cell transplantation. This CDR3 spans 15 amino acids. Trimming removed 6 bases from V and 9 bases from J; junction bases left unmatched: 13. Each CDR3 protein is one row after TCRdb ran MiXCR on the RT-PCR reads. The table includes about 150,000 distinct CDR3 sequences, over 35% detected once. The sequence was collected from a human donor who was either an allogeneic HSCT recipient or a stem cell or donor lymphocyte infusion donor (not recorded which). It is not recorded whose cells these are; they may come from a transplant donor. The chain couples TRBV12-3 or TRBV12-4 to TRBJ2-5; 10 bases map to TRBD2. Sequencing input: blood, either unsorted or a sorted T cell fraction (not recorded which). Written as DNA, the CDR3 is TGTGCCAGCAGAAGGACTAGCGGCCCCTTGGGAGCCCAGTACTTC. This codes for CASRRTSGPLGAQYF.